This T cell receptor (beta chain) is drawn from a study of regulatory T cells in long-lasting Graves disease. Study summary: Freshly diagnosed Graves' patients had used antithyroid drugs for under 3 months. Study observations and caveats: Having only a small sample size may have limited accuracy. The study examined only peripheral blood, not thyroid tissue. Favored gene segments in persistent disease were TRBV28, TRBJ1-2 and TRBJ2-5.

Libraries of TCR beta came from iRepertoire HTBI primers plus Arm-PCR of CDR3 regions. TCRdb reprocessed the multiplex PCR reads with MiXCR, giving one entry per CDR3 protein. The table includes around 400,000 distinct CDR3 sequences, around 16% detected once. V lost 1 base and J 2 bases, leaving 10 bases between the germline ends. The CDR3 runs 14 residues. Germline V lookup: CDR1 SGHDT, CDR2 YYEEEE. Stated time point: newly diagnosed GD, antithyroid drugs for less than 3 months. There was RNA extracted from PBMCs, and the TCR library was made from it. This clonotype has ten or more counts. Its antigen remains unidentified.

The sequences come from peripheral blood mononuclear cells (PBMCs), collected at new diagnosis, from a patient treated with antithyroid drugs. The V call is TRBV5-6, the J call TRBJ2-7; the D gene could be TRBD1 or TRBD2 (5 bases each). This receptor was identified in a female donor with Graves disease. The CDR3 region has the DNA TGTGCCAGCAGCTTGCTCGGGGCAGCCTACGAGCAGTACTTC. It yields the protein CASSLLGAAYEQYF. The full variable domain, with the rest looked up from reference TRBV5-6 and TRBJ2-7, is DAGVTQSPTHLIKTRGQQVTLRCSPKSGHDTVSWYQQALGQGPQFIFQYYEEEERQRGNFPDRFSGHQFPNYSSELNVNALLLGDSALYLCASSLLGAAYEQYFGPGTRLTVT.